This T cell receptor beta chain was recorded in a study of graft-versus-host responses after intestinal transplantation. Study in general: Transplant types were multivisceral, liver-intestinal, or isolated intestinal.

At the end of the reaction, proliferating CFSE-low CD3+CD4+ and CD3+CD8+ responders were sorted. The assay was immunoSEQ multiplex PCR, and TCRdb's table has in-frame clones only and misses some. The sample lists some 18,000 clones, approximately 40% occurring once. From germline, CDR1 is MDHEN and CDR2 SYDVKM. Trimming stripped 6 bases from V and 5 bases from J, with 16 bases between. CDR3 size: 14 residues. This clonotype originated in a human patient who received an intestinal transplant. Here the sequenced sample was alloreactive CD4+ T cells from a mixed lymphocyte reaction culture, taken before intestinal transplant. As to subset: CFSE-low proliferating T cells sorted from approximately six-day pre-transplant mixed lymphocyte reaction (GvH or HvG direction). The gene calls are TRBV28 and TRBJ1-1, with D possibly TRBD1 on 6 matching bases. Written as DNA, the CDR3 is TGTGCCAGCAGGGAGGGGGGGAGGAATACTGAAGCTTTCTTT. It yields the protein CASREGGRNTEAFF.